The source of this T cell receptor beta chain is a study of CD8+ T cells in alopecia areata. From germline, CDR1 is MGHRA and CDR2 YSYEKL. The V gene lost 1 base and the J gene lost 1 base, with 7 bases spanning the gap. The length of the CDR3 is 14 residues. Extraction and reverse transcription of RNA yielded cDNA as the sequencing template. Clones were read by immunoSEQ multiplex PCR, and TCRdb kept only the in-frame ones, dropping some. The data show over 150,000 clones, roughly 50% seen once. Sequencing was carried out using CD8+ T cells sorted from blood. The receptor's source is a human donor in good health. The J gene is TRBJ1-2, the V gene TRBV4-1, with D unresolved. CDR3 residues: CASSQVTSNYGYTF. Here the CDR3 DNA reads TGCGCCAGCAGCCAAGTTACCAGTAACTATGGCTACACCTTC.